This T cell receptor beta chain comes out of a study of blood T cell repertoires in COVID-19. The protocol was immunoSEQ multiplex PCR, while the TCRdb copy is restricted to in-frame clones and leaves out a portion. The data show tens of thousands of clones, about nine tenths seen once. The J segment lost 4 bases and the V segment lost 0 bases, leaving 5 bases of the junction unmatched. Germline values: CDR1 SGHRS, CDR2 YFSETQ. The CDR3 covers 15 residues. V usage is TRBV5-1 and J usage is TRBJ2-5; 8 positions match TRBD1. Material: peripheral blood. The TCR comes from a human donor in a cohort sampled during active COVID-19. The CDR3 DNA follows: TGCGCCAGCAGCTTGGAACAGGGGGTGGGAGAGACCCAGTACTTC. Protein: CASSLEQGVGETQYF.